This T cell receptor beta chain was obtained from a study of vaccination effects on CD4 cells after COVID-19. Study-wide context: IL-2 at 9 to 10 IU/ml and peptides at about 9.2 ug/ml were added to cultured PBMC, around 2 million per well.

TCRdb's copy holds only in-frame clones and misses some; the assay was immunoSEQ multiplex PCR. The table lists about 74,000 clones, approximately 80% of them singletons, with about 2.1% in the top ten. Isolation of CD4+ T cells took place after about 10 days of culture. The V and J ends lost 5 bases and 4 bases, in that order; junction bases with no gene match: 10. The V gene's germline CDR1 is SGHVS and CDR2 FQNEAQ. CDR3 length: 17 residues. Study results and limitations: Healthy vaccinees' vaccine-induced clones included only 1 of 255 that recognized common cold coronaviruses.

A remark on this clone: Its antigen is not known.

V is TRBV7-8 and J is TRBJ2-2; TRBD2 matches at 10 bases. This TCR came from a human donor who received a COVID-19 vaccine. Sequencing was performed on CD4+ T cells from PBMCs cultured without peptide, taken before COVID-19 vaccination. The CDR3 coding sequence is TGTGCCAGCAGCCCCAAGGGGGCTAGCGGGGGCACCGGGGAGCTGTTTTTT. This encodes CASSPKGASGGTGELFF.